The present T cell receptor beta chain was sequenced within a study of beta chain features in type 1 diabetes. Findings of the study overall: All four CD4+ subsets from Type 1 diabetes patients carried moderately but significantly shorter TCRB CDR3s. Reduced insertions and increased deletions marked VDJ junctions in type 1 diabetes patients.

Expressed TCRB transcripts were sequenced, since all the RNA that had been isolated was reverse transcribed. Some clones are missing from TCRdb's copy, which holds only in-frame ones; the method was immunoSEQ multiplex PCR. The table has some 110,000 clones, about 15% seen once; the top ten hold 2% to 3%. This clone was observed a few times. The antigen remains unidentified. The sample consisted of central memory CD4+ T cells from blood. The TCR was taken from a man in his thirties or forties with type 1 diabetes.

DNA of the CDR3: TGTGCCAGCAGTGATCGCTATGGCTACACCTTC. Protein sequence: CASSDRYGYTF. The chain recombines TRBV27 with TRBJ1-2, with unresolved D. CDR1 is MNHEY, CDR2 SMNVEV, per germline (reference sequence). V was shortened by 5 bases and J by 4 bases, with 5 bases between the two germline ends. The CDR3 runs to 11 residues.